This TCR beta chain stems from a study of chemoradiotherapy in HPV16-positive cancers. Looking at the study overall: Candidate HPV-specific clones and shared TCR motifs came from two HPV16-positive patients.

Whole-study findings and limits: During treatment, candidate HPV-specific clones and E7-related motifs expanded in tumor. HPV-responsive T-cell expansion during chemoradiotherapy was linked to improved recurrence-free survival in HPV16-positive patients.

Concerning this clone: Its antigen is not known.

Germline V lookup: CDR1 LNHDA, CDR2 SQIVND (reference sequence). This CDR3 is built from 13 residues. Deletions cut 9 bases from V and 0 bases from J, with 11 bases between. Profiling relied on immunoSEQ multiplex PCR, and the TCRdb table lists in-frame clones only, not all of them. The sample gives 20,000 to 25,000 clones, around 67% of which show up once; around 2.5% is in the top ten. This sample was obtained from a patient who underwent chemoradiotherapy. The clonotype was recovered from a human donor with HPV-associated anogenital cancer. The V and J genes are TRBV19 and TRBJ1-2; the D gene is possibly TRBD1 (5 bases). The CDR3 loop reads CASSGGANYGYTF. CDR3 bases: TGTGCCAGCTCGGGGGGTGCTAACTATGGCTACACCTTC.